This T cell receptor beta chain derives from a study of T cells in localized non-small cell lung cancer. Regarding the study as a whole: The study detected a median approximately 55 of the top 100 tumor clones in adjacent lung. Uninvolved neighboring lung showed the greatest T cell clonality, exceeding tumor. Heterogeneity cannot be ruled out, as sequencing used one tumor region only.

A word on this clone: The target antigen is unknown.

Clones were read by immunoSEQ multiplex PCR, and TCRdb kept only the in-frame ones, dropping some. The table records around 25,000 clones, around 90% of them present only once. The sequence was obtained from a woman aged 40-69 years with stage I lung adenocarcinoma. The sequenced sample was peripheral blood, obtained before any cancer treatment.

CDR3 in amino acids: CASSKGQGNIQYF. In DNA form, the CDR3 reads TGTGCCAGCAGCAAGGGACAGGGGAACATTCAGTACTTC. V usage is TRBV5-6 and J usage is TRBJ2-4, with 10 bases identical to TRBD1. Germline V lookup: CDR1 SGHDT, CDR2 YYEEEE. V shed 4 bases, J shed 7 bases, and the junction held 2 bases outside the gene matches. The CDR3 length is 13 residues. Based on the CDR3 plus reference TRBV5-6 and TRBJ2-4, the full variable domain is DAGVTQSPTHLIKTRGQQVTLRCSPKSGHDTVSWYQQALGQGPQFIFQYYEEEERQRGNFPDRFSGHQFPNYSSELNVNALLLGDSALYLCASSKGQGNIQYFGAGTRLSVL.